This T cell receptor (beta chain) was sequenced during a study of blood T cell repertoires in COVID-19. The protocol was immunoSEQ multiplex PCR, while the TCRdb copy is restricted to in-frame clones and leaves out a portion. This sample has 150,000 to 250,000 clones; roughly four fifths occur once, and the top ten carry over 9.5%. This study enrolled people aged about 18 to 100 from 20 to 25 US geographic areas. Only a few counts were recorded for this clone. This CDR3 is built from 14 residues. Germline V lookup: CDR1 SEHNR, CDR2 FQNEAQ (reference sequence). V was shortened by 2 bases and J by 2 bases, with 9 bases between the two germline ends.

The source is a man aged 40-50 years who had recovered from COVID-19. V usage is TRBV7-9 and J usage is TRBJ2-5; unclear D gene. The sequenced sample was PBMCs or T cells enriched from blood (not recorded which). This CDR3 reads CASSLLVEQETQYF. CDR3 sequence (DNA): TGTGCCAGCAGCTTATTGGTGGAGCAAGAGACCCAGTACTTC.